These 18 T cell receptor beta chains came from one sample sequenced in a study of memory CD4+ T cells and cytomegalovirus serostatus. Single viable CD3+CD4+CD8-CD45RO+ cells were sorted as the memory CD4+ T cells. Clones were read by immunoSEQ multiplex PCR, and TCRdb kept only the in-frame ones, dropping some. The sample holds about 58,000 clones, approximately 82% seen once. Material for sequencing was memory CD4+ T cells from blood. The receptors come from an adult in good health and CMV-seronegative. Some clones in this sample may be carry-over from other donors' samples.

This clone was counted only a few times. The chain combines TRBV18 with TRBJ1-1; D unresolved. Looked up from germline, CDR1 is KGHSH and CDR2 is LQKENI. This CDR3 contains 13 residues. Trimming pared 4 bases from V and 1 base from J, leaving 7 bases between. CDR3 in amino acids: CASSLGPNTEAFF. CDR3 nucleotides: TGTGCCAGCTCACTCGGGCCGAACACTGAAGCTTTCTTT.

The CDR3 bases are TGTGCCAGCCGAGGGGGTGAAAAACTGTTTTTT. Protein product: CASRGGEKLFF. The V call is TRBV6-6, the J call TRBJ1-4; possibly TRBD1 for D (6 bases). The germline V gene encodes CDR1 MNHNY and CDR2 SVGAGI (reference sequence). V lost 8 bases and J 7 bases, leaving 8 bases between the germline ends. This CDR3 contains 11 residues.

V is TRBV18 and J is TRBJ2-3, with 8 bases fitting TRBD1. In germline, CDR1 is KGHSH, CDR2 LQKENI. The CDR3 covers 16 residues. The V segment lost 2 bases and the J segment 4 bases; nucleotides outside the gene matches: 8. The CDR3 sequence is CASSPIGDRWSDTQYF. In nucleotides, the CDR3 is TGTGCCAGCTCACCAATTGGGGACAGGTGGTCAGATACGCAGTATTTT.

The rearrangement joins TRBV2 to TRBJ2-3; TRBD2 aligns across 7 bases. The trim removed 8 bases at V and 4 bases at J, leaving 9 bases unmatched. Germline V gene sequence: CDR1 SNHLY, CDR2 FYNNEI. The CDR3 has 14 residues. CDR3 bases: TGTGCCAGCGGGAGGGGAGGGTCATCAGATACGCAGTATTTT. Its protein is CASGRGGSSDTQYF.

The chain employs TRBV28 and TRBJ1-2; 7 nucleotides match TRBD1. CDR1 is MDHEN, CDR2 SYDVKM, per germline. CDR3 length equals 15 residues. Trimming removed 5 bases from V and 4 bases from J; junction bases left unmatched: 10. The CDR3 protein is CASSLDSGTVYGYTF. CDR3 DNA: TGTGCCAGCAGTCTCGACTCCGGGACAGTCTATGGCTACACCTTC.

The J gene is TRBJ1-3, the V gene TRBV6-5; D remains unclear. The germline V gene encodes CDR1 MNHEY and CDR2 SVGAGI. Trimming took 2 bases from V and 0 from J, leaving 8 bases between them. This CDR3 has 15 amino acids. CDR3 in amino acids: CASSYTGFSGNTIYF. CDR3 DNA: TGTGCCAGCAGTTACACGGGCTTCTCTGGAAACACCATATATTTT.

CDR3 residues: CASSQFRLRRGSEYEQYF. CDR3 DNA sequence: TGTGCCAGCAGCCAGTTTCGTCTCCGCAGGGGATCAGAATACGAGCAGTACTTC. The chain recombines TRBV14 with TRBJ2-7; D is perhaps TRBD1 (6 bases). V lost 3 bases, J lost 4 bases, and 25 bases lay in between. The CDR3 totals 18 residues. CDR1 SGHDN and CDR2 FVKESK come from the germline V gene.

The CDR3 spells CASSRSRGTYGYTF. The CDR3 bases are TGTGCCAGCAGCCGATCTCGGGGGACCTATGGCTACACCTTC. This chain joins TRBV11-2 and TRBJ1-2, with D perhaps TRBD1 (5 bases). CDR3 size: 14 residues. Trimming shortened V by 5 bases and J by 4 bases, and 14 bases separated the two germline ends. Germline loops: CDR1 SGHAT, CDR2 FQNNGV.

This chain links TRBV4-1 with TRBJ2-2; 10 nucleotides align to TRBD1. The CDR3 contains 15 residues. V dropped 3 bases and J dropped 7; count of bases not matched to a gene: 5. Germline lookup yields CDR1 MGHRA and CDR2 YSYEKL. CDR3 bases: TGCGCCAGCAGCCAGGGACAGGGGTTAGTCGGGGAGCTGTTTTTT. Its translation is CASSQGQGLVGELFF.

This chain connects TRBV6-1 to TRBJ2-2; D possibly corresponds to TRBD2 (6 bases). Germline CDR1 reads MNHNS; CDR2 reads SASEGT. The CDR3 length is 15 residues. V lost 7 bases and J 2 bases, leaving 14 bases between the germline ends. CDR3 region: CASTTGLLNTGELFF. The CDR3, as DNA: TGTGCCAGCACGACGGGACTGCTAAACACCGGGGAGCTGTTTTTT.

This sequence joins TRBV7-9 and TRBJ2-1; 8 bases line up with TRBD2. V dropped 0 bases and J dropped 2; count of bases not matched to a gene: 3. The CDR3 covers 16 residues. Germline values: CDR1 SEHNR, CDR2 FQNEAQ (reference sequence). CDR3 in amino acids: CASSLAGGRTYNEQFF. DNA of the CDR3: TGTGCCAGCAGCTTAGCGGGCGGGAGGACCTACAATGAGCAGTTCTTC.

This chain links TRBV6-6 with TRBJ1-6; the D is unclear. The CDR3 runs to 14 residues. The V gene's germline CDR1 is MNHNY and CDR2 SVGAGI (reference sequence). V lost 6 bases and J 7 bases, leaving 13 bases between the germline ends. The CDR3 loop is CASRADGSNSPLHF. CDR3 DNA sequence: TGTGCCAGCAGGGCGGACGGATCGAATTCACCCCTCCACTTT.

This clone has more than one count but fewer than ten. The chain couples TRBV6-6 to TRBJ2-7; D not resolved. Germline V lookup: CDR1 MNHNY, CDR2 SVGAGI (reference sequence). The CDR3 consists of 11 residues. V was cut by 6 bases and J by 4 bases, with 7 bases left in between. The CDR3 bases are TGTGCCAGCAGGAATGAATACGAGCAGTACTTC. It specifies CASRNEYEQYF.

The CDR3 coding sequence is TGTGCCAGCTCACCACCCGCCAGCTCCTATAATTCACCCCTCCACTTT. It translates to CASSPPASSYNSPLHF. J is TRBJ1-6 and V is TRBV18; the D is unclear. CDR1 KGHSH and CDR2 LQKENI come from the germline V gene. The CDR3 loop spans 16 amino acids. Trimming stripped 0 bases from V and 0 bases from J, with 6 bases between.

This clone has just a few counts. The rearrangement uses TRBV28 and TRBJ1-6; 7 bases line up with TRBD1. In germline, CDR1 is MDHEN, CDR2 SYDVKM. V was clipped by 5 bases and J by 2 bases; unmatched bases: 3. The CDR3 loop spans 15 amino acids. CDR3 residues: CASSIQGAYNSPLHF. CDR3 bases: TGTGCCAGCAGTATTCAGGGGGCCTATAATTCACCCCTCCACTTT.

The chain recombines TRBV28 with TRBJ1-5; no reliable D call. With 3 bases removed from V and 4 bases from J, the gap between germline ends came to 13 bases. From germline, CDR1 is MDHEN and CDR2 SYDVKM. The CDR3 loop spans 15 amino acids. CDR3 nucleotide sequence: TGTGCCAGCAGTTTCGAATCCCCAGGAAATCAGCCCCAGCATTTT. Its protein product is CASSFESPGNQPQHF.

To note about this clone: One end of the junction varies from germline; a read error may be responsible. The V and J genes are TRBV5-1 and TRBJ2-7; D perhaps matches TRBD2 (6 bases). The CDR3 runs to 15 residues. Per the germline V gene, CDR1 is SGHRS and CDR2 is YFSETQ. In DNA form, the CDR3 reads TGCGCCAGCAGCTTGGCCGGGACTGGGTCCTACGAGCAGTATTTC. It translates to CASSLAGTGSYEQYF.

The J gene is TRBJ2-3, the V gene TRBV5-4, with 11 positions matching TRBD2. Germline CDR1 is SGHNT and CDR2 is YYREEE (reference sequence). The CDR3 has 17 residues. J was trimmed by 4 bases and V by 2 bases; bases with no gene match: 9. CDR3 DNA sequence: TGTGCCAGCAGCTTCCTACTAGCGGGAGTTGGCTCAGATACGCAGTATTTT. It is translated as CASSFLLAGVGSDTQYF. Complete variable domain (other parts from reference TRBV5-4 and TRBJ2-3): ETGVTQSPTHLIKTRGQQVTLRCSSQSGHNTVSWYQQALGQGPQFIFQYYREEENGRGNFPPRFSGLQFPNYSSELNVNALELDDSALYLCASSFLLAGVGSDTQYFGPGTRLTVL.